A single sample gave rise to the 5 T cell receptor beta chains below, sequenced in a study of STAT5B mutations in CD4+ large granular lymphocyte leukemia (dated by TCRdb to between 2021 and 2022). Libraries were constructed by the immunoSEQ multiplex PCR assay. The table was pulled from immuneACCESS by TCRdb, which kept in-frame rearrangements only. Such tables lose some clones; where checked, under half of the loss comes from unresolved V genes, and the rest has no known cause. For this sample there are fewer than 45,000 clones; approximately 80% appear just once. In total, the top ten clones hold about 3.8% of the sample. Material for sequencing was CD4+ T cells from blood buffy coats. These receptor sequences come from a human donor in good health.

The chain combines TRBV7-2 with TRBJ1-1; 10 bases are a match to TRBD1. The CDR3 covers 14 residues. Germline V gene lookup returns CDR1 SGHTA and CDR2 FQGNSA. The trim removed 5 bases at V and 5 bases at J, leaving 5 bases unmatched. The CDR3 loop reads CASSVRQGATEAFF. In DNA form, the CDR3 reads TGTGCCAGCAGCGTAAGACAGGGGGCAACTGAAGCTTTCTTT.

V gene TRBV7-9 combines with J gene TRBJ1-5; perhaps TRBD1 as D (6 bases). Germline V gene sequence: CDR1 SEHNR, CDR2 FQNEAQ (reference sequence). The CDR3 has 16 amino acids. The V end was cut by 5 bases, the J end by 2 bases, with 16 bases between. CDR3 nucleotides: TGTGCCAGCAGCCCTGGGGGCAGGGGAGGCAATCAGCCCCAGCATTTT. It yields the protein CASSPGGRGGNQPQHF.

V usage is TRBV11-3 and J usage is TRBJ2-1, with 12 nucleotides matching TRBD2. Germline lookup yields CDR1 SGHNT and CDR2 YENEEA. V was pared by 3 bases and J by 8 bases, with 8 bases of the junction left unmatched. The CDR3 consists of 16 residues. The CDR3 region is CASSFGLAGTTDEQFF. The CDR3, as DNA: TGTGCCAGCAGCTTCGGACTAGCGGGGACCACCGATGAGCAGTTCTTC.

The chain uses TRBV29-1 and TRBJ1-3; D not resolved. Trimming shortened V by 3 bases and J by 2 bases, and 8 bases separated the two germline ends. The germline CDR1 and CDR2 sequences are SQVTM and ANQGSEA. The CDR3 loop spans 13 amino acids. CDR3 protein: CSVDGSPGNTIYF. The CDR3 DNA follows: TGCAGCGTTGATGGCTCTCCTGGAAACACCATATATTTT.

This sequence joins TRBV4-1 and TRBJ1-1, with 8 bases identical to TRBD1. Per the germline V gene, CDR1 is MGHRA and CDR2 is YSYEKL. The length of the CDR3 is 16 residues. The V and J ends lost 3 bases and 1 base, in that order; junction bases with no gene match: 7. CDR3 sequence: CASSQGRGQGNTEAFF. In nucleotides, the CDR3 is TGCGCCAGCAGCCAGGGCAGGGGGCAGGGGAACACTGAAGCTTTCTTT.